These T cell receptor beta chains were read from a single sample in a study of CDR3 diversity in severe acne. TCRdb processed the PCR reads anew with MiXCR; each CDR3 protein has one entry. The sample consists of some 85,000 distinct CDR3 sequences, around 47% of them appearing once. The sequenced material came from blood. All receptors come from a male donor with severe acne vulgaris. CDR3s include the opening cysteine and the closing phenylalanine or tryptophan. D genes are given only for firm matches. Size tells how often a clone was seen (once, few, many) or the class of an expanded clone, and some rows leave it out.

many | TRBJ2-2 | TRBV11-2 | TRBD2 | CASSLTSGYTGELFF | TGTGCCAGCAGCCTGACTAGCGGGTACACCGGGGAGCTGTTTTTT
few | TRBJ2-2 | TRBV10-2 | TRBD2 | CASSEPSGRNTGELFF | TGCGCCAGCAGTGAGCCTAGCGGGAGGAACACCGGGGAGCTGTTTTTT
- | TRBJ1-2 | TRBV20-1 | - | CSARDRRANTEAFFGYTF | -
many | TRBJ2-2 | TRBV5-8 | - | CASSLGLNTGELFF | TGTGCCAGCAGCTTGGGACTTAACACCGGGGAGCTGTTTTTT
- | TRBJ1-1 | TRBV9 | - | CASCTGQPNTEAFF | TGTGCCAGCTGCACGGGGCAACCCAACACTGAAGCTTTCTTT
few | TRBJ2-7 | TRBV19 | TRBD1 | CASSMTGDYEQYF | TGTGCCAGTAGTATGACAGGGGACTACGAGCAGTACTTC
- | TRBJ2-6 | TRBV29-1 | TRBD1 | CSAAGGAGSGANVLTF | TGCAGCGCTGCAGGGGGCGCCGGCTCTGGGGCCAACGTCCTGACTTTC
many | TRBJ2-3 | TRBV15 | TRBD2 | CATSRAPFAGGSDTQYF | TGTGCCACCAGCAGAGCCCCTTTTGCGGGAGGTTCAGATACGCAGTATTTT
few | TRBJ2-2 | TRBV28 | TRBD2 | CASLDGGELFF | TGTGCCAGCCTAGACGGGGGGGAGCTGTTTTTC
many | TRBJ2-3 | TRBV5-1 | - | CASSTGRVVTDTQYF | TGCGCCAGCAGCACAGGGAGGGTAGTGACAGATACGCAGTATTTT
- | TRBJ2-1 | TRBV7-3 | TRBD1 | CASSVTGGMDEQFF | TGTGCCAGCAGCGTAACAGGGGGCATGGATGAGCAGTTCTTC
- | TRBJ2-7 | TRBV19 | TRBD2 | CNSSIFTGGSYEQYF | TGTAACAGTAGTATCTTTACGGGAGGATCCTACGAGCAGTACTTC
- | TRBJ2-1 | TRBV7-2 | TRBD2 | CASSGGLAGPSPHNEQFF | TGTGCCAGCAGCGGGGGACTAGCGGGGCCTAGTCCACACAATGAGCAGTTCTTC
- | TRBJ2-7 | TRBV5-1 | - | CASSLRRDSYEQYF | TGCGCCAGCAGCTTGAGGCGGGACTCCTACGAGCAGTACTTC
- | TRBJ2-5 | TRBV28 | - | CASSSRGTYQETQYF | TGTGCCAGCAGTTCCCGCGGGACGTACCAAGAGACCCAGTACTTC
- | TRBJ2-4 | TRBV12-3/TRBV12-4 | TRBD2 | CASSLGVSGRGKNIQYF | TGTGCCAGCAGTTTAGGAGTTAGCGGGAGAGGCAAAAACATTCAGTACTTC
once | TRBJ1-1 | TRBV25-1 | - | CASSENTEAFF | TGTGCCAGCAGTGAGAACACTGAAGCTTTCTTT
- | TRBJ2-3 | TRBV14 | TRBD1 | CASRGQEGPDTQYF | TGTGCCAGCAGGGGACAGGAGGGACCAGATACGCAGTATTTT
- | TRBJ2-3 | TRBV7-2 | TRBD2 | CASSTGYSGSSTDTQYF | TGTGCCAGCAGCACCGGATATAGCGGGTCTAGCACAGATACGCAGTATTTT
- | TRBJ2-2 | TRBV11-2 | - | CASSLEIPGELFF | TGTGCCAGCAGCTTAGAAATCCCCGGGGAGCTGTTTTTT
many | TRBJ2-7 | TRBV18 | TRBD2 | CASSPGTTRPEQYF | TGTGCCAGCTCACCCGGGACTACCCGGCCCGAGCAGTACTTC
- | TRBJ1-1 | TRBV11-2 | - | CASSLWGYTEAFF | TGTGCCAGCAGCTTATGGGGTTACACTGAAGCTTTCTTT